This T cell receptor (beta chain) was sequenced during a study of CD8+CD57+ T cells in acquired aplastic anemia. At the level of the study: Sorted CD4+ and CD8+ cells gave a mean 3.2 ug DNA, range roughly 0.19 to 30 ug. Roughly 11 million reads were obtained on average for healthy donor CD4+ cells.

Concerning this clonotype: Its antigen remains unidentified.

Germline-derived CDR1 and CDR2 are SGDLS and YYNGEE. Between the trimmed V and J ends, which lost 3 bases and 3 bases, there was a span of 13 bases. CDR3 length equals 14 residues. The use of genomic DNA as template underpinned the TCR beta VDJ and CDR3 profiling. TCRdb redid the calling of the reads with MiXCR, one entry per CDR3 protein. Among a few hundred thousand distinct CDR3 sequences, around 72% were seen once, and the ten largest hold approximately 4%. Whole-study findings and limits: Almost 30 CD8+ CDR3 sequences occurred in both the patients and the controls. No significant patient-versus-control difference appeared in CD8+ Simpson's diversity.

Sample: sorted CD4+, CD8+, or CD8+CD57+ T cells (not recorded which) from PBMCs. J is TRBJ2-7 and V is TRBV9, with a possible D match to TRBD2 (6 bases). This clonotype was sampled from a human donor in good health, serving as a control. CDR3 in amino acids: CASSDPGLVYEQYF. The CDR3 nucleotides are TGTGCCAGCAGCGACCCGGGACTGGTCTACGAGCAGTACTTC.